This TCR beta chain was obtained from a study of T cell responses to AZD1222 COVID-19 vaccine. Germline V gene lookup returns CDR1 MNHEY and CDR2 SVGAGI. The CDR3 is made up of 15 amino acids. Between the trimmed V and J ends, which lost 0 bases and 7 bases, there was a span of 13 bases. Sequencing used immunoSEQ multiplex PCR; TCRdb keeps in-frame clones, though not all of them. The table has 150,000 to 200,000 clones, approximately 93% seen once. This sequence originates from an adult in good health. The input for sequencing was peripheral blood, taken on day 0 of AZD1222 vaccination. The genes are TRBV6-5 and TRBJ1-5; weak D call: TRBD1 (6 bases). CDR3 nucleotide sequence: TGTGCCAGCAGTTACTCCGGAGGGGGTGACCAGCCCCAGCATTTT. Amino acid sequence: CASSYSGGGDQPQHF.